Included here is one T cell receptor beta chain sequence, with context. Its antigen is still unknown. The source of the sample is a study of T cell responses to AZD1222 COVID-19 vaccine. Study results and caveats: Seropositive AZD1222 recipients at baseline numbered only five to seven.

TCRdb keeps only in-frame clones here, not all; method: immunoSEQ multiplex PCR. The top ten clones hold 5% to 5.5% of a sample with 130,000 to 150,000 clones, approximately 90% of them seen once. Germline loops: CDR1 LGHNA, CDR2 YNFKEQ. The length of the CDR3 is 15 residues. V lost 1 base and J lost 4, with 13 bases in between. The receptor was derived from an adult in good health. This rearrangement joins TRBV4-2 to TRBJ1-2, with a possible D match to TRBD1 (5 bases). The sample here was peripheral blood, taken on day 0 of AZD1222 vaccination. CDR3 bases: TGTGCCAGCAGCCAAGCCGAGACAGACCCCTATGGCTACACCTTC. This gives the protein CASSQAETDPYGYTF.